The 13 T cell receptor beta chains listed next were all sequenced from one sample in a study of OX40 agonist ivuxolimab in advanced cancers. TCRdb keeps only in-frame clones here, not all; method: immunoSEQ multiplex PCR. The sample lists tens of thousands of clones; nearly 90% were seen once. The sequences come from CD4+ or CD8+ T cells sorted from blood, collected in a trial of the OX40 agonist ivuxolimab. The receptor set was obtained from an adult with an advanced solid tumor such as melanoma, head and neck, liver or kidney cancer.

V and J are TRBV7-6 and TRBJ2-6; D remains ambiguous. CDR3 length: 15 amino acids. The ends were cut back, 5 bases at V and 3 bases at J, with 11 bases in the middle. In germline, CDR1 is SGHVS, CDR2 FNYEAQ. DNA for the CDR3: TGTGCCAGCAGCCGCCCCGGGTTTGGGGCCAACGTCCTGACTTTC. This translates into CASSRPGFGANVLTF.

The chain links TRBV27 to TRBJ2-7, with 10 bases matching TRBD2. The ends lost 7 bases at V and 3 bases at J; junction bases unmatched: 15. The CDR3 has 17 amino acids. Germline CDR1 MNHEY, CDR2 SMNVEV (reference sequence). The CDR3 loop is CASTPVPLTSGIYEQYF. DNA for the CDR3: TGTGCCAGCACACCGGTACCCCTCACTAGCGGGATCTACGAGCAGTACTTC.

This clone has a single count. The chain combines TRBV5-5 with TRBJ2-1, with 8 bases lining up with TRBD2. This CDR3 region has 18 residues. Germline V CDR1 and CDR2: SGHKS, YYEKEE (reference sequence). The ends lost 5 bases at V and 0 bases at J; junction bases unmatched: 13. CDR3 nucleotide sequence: TGTGCCAGCAGGAACTCAGCGGGAGCCCCTGTCTCCTACAATGAGCAGTTCTTC. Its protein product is CASRNSAGAPVSYNEQFF.

The CDR3 spells CASSQELGLAGGDNEQFF. The CDR3 DNA follows: TGCGCCAGCAGCCAAGAATTGGGGCTAGCGGGAGGGGACAATGAGCAGTTCTTC. The rearrangement joins TRBV4-3 to TRBJ2-1; 12 nucleotides match TRBD2. The CDR3 consists of 18 residues. Germline CDR1 reads LGHNA; CDR2 reads YSLEER. J gave up 5 bases and V 0 bases, and 8 bases lay outside the gene matches.

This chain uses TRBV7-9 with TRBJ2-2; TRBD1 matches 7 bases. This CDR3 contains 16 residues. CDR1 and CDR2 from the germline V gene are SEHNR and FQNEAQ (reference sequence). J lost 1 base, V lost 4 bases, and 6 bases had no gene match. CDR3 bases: TGTGCCAGCAGCTCCGCAGGGACAGTGAACACCGGGGAGCTGTTTTTT. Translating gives CASSSAGTVNTGELFF.

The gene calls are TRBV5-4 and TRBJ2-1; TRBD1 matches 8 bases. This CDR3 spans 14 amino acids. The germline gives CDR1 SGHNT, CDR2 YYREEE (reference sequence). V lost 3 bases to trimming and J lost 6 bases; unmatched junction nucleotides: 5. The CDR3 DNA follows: TGTGCCAGCAGCTCCGGGACAGGTTCCAATGAGCAGTTCTTC. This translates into CASSSGTGSNEQFF.

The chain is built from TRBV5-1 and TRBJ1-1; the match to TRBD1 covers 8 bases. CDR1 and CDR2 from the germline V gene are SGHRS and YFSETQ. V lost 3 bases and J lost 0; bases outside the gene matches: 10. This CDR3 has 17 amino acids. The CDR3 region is CASSWGTGDTMNTEAFF. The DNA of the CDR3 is TGCGCCAGCAGCTGGGGGACAGGCGATACCATGAACACTGAAGCTTTCTTT. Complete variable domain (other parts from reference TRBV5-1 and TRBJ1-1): KAGVTQTPRYLIKTRGQQVTLSCSPISGHRSVSWYQQTPGQGLQFLFEYFSETQRNKGNFPGRFSGRQFSNSRSEMNVSTLELGDSALYLCASSWGTGDTMNTEAFFGQGTRLTVV.

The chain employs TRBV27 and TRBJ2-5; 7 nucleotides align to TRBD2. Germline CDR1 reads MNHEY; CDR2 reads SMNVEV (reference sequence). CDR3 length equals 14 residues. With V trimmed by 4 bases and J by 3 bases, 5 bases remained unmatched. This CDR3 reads CASSWGLAEETQYF. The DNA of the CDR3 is TGTGCCAGCAGTTGGGGTCTAGCGGAAGAGACCCAGTACTTC.

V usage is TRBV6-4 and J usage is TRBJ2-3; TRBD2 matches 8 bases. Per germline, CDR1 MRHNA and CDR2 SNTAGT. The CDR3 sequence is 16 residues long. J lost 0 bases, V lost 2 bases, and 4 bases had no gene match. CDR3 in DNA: TGTGCCAGCAGTGACCTGGTAGCGGGGAGCACAGATACGCAGTATTTT. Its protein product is CASSDLVAGSTDTQYF.

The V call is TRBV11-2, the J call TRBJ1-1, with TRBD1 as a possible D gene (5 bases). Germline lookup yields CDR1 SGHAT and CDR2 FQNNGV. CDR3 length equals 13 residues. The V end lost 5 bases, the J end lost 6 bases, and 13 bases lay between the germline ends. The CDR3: CASSPRGIPEAFF. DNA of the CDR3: TGTGCCAGCAGCCCTCGGGGGATACCTGAAGCTTTCTTT.

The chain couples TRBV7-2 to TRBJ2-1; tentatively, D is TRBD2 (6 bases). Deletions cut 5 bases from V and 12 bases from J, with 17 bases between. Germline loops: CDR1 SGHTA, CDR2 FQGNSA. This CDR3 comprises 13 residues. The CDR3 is CASSAPMEGGQFF. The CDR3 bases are TGTGCCAGCAGCGCGCCCATGGAGGGAGGGCAGTTCTTC.

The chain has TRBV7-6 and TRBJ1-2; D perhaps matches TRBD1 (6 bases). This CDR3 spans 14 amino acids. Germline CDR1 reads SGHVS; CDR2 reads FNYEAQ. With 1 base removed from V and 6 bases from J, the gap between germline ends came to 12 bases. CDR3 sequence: CASSLGQGGHGYTF. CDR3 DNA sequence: TGTGCCAGCAGCTTAGGTCAAGGGGGACATGGCTACACCTTC.

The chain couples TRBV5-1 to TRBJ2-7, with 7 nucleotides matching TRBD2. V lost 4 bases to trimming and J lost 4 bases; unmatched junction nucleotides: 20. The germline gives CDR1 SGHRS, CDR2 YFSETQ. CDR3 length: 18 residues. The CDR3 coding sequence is TGCGCCAGCAGCCCTGCCCTAGAGGCGGGAGTCGGATTTTACGAGCAGTACTTC. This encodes CASSPALEAGVGFYEQYF.